This is a list of T cell receptor beta chains from one sample in a study of blood T cell repertoires in COVID-19. Generated by immunoSEQ multiplex PCR, the TCRdb table keeps only in-frame clones and is missing some. The table records 150,000 to 190,000 clones, 75% to 85% of them present only once. Sequencing input: peripheral blood. The receptor source for this set is a woman aged 50 to 65 with acute or convalescent COVID-19. Both conserved end residues are part of each CDR3. A D gene is named only where the DNA matches it firmly. Clone size appears in some rows only: once, few, many, or a class for an expanded clone.

V gene	D gene	J gene	CDR3 length	clone size	CDR3 protein	CDR3 DNA
TRBV7-3	TRBD2	TRBJ2-1	15	-	CASSRIVSGSGEQFF	TGTGCCAGCAGCCGAATCGTCAGCGGGAGCGGTGAGCAGTTCTTC
TRBV11-2	-	TRBJ1-6	13	few	CASSPDSHSPLHF	TGTGCCAGCAGCCCAGACTCTCATTCACCCCTCCACTTT
TRBV18	-	TRBJ1-5	13	once	CASSPTVHQPQHF	TGTGCCAGCTCACCGACAGTCCATCAGCCCCAGCATTTT
TRBV7-2	TRBD2	TRBJ2-7	16	once	CASSLGSAGGSYEQYF	TGTGCCAGCAGCTTAGGGTCCGCGGGAGGTTCCTACGAGCAGTACTTC
TRBV5-4	TRBD2	TRBJ2-5	13	-	CASSVGLAKTQYF	TGTGCCAGCAGCGTGGGACTAGCAAAGACCCAGTACTTC
TRBV7-3	-	TRBJ2-2	15	few	CASSPRAWNTGELFF	TGTGCCAGCAGCCCGCGGGCCTGGAACACCGGGGAGCTGTTTTTT
TRBV6-2/TRBV6-3	-	TRBJ1-2	15	-	CASSYGWGNSKGYTF	TGTGCCAGCAGTTACGGGTGGGGCAACTCAAAAGGCTACACCTTC
TRBV7-6	-	TRBJ1-6	15	once	CASSLGSAVSSPLHF	TGTGCCAGCAGCTTAGGCTCGGCGGTGAGTTCACCCCTCCACTTT
TRBV4-3	TRBD1	TRBJ2-7	15	-	CASSQGQGHSYEQYF	TGCGCCAGCAGCCAGGGACAGGGACACTCCTACGAGCAGTACTTC
TRBV3-1/TRBV3-2	-	TRBJ1-2	15	-	CASSRQASQYGGYTF	TGTGCCAGCAGCCGCCAGGCGTCACAGTACGGTGGCTACACCTTC
TRBV5-6	-	TRBJ1-3	14	-	CASSRGQTGNTIYF	TGTGCCAGCAGCCGAGGACAGACTGGAAACACCATATATTTT
TRBV6-5	-	TRBJ1-3	14	few	CASSKDSSGNTIYF	TGTGCCAGCAGTAAGGACAGTTCTGGAAACACCATATATTTT
TRBV5-1	-	TRBJ1-5	15	-	CASSLLGASNQPQHF	TGCGCCAGCAGCCTGCTGGGAGCCAGCAATCAGCCCCAGCATTTT
TRBV11-2	-	TRBJ2-1	16	-	CASSLGSLGLRSEQFF	TGTGCCAGCAGCTTAGGCTCACTGGGTTTAAGGAGTGAGCAGTTCTTC
TRBV29-1	-	TRBJ2-7	11	-	CSAGQAYEQYF	TGCAGCGCTGGACAAGCATACGAGCAGTACTTC
TRBV6-2/TRBV6-3	TRBD2	TRBJ2-5	16	-	CASSFTTSGGGETQYF	TGTGCCAGCAGTTTCACGACTAGCGGGGGGGGAGAGACCCAGTACTTC
TRBV12-3/TRBV12-4	-	TRBJ1-2	12	-	CASSFQRYGYTF	TGTGCCAGCAGTTTCCAGCGGTATGGCTACACCTTC
TRBV28	-	TRBJ1-6	17	-	CASRRVQGGSYNSPLHF	TGTGCCAGCAGACGAGTCCAGGGTGGGTCCTATAATTCACCCCTCCACTTT
TRBV2	-	TRBJ1-2	14	few	CASSQRTDFYGYTF	TGTGCCAGCAGCCAGAGGACAGACTTTTATGGCTACACCTTC
TRBV5-1	-	TRBJ2-5	11	-	CASREAETQYF	TGCGCCAGCAGGGAGGCGGAGACCCAGTACTTC
TRBV27	TRBD1	TRBJ2-1	15	-	CASWALGQSYNEQFF	TGTGCCAGCTGGGCGTTGGGACAGTCCTACAATGAGCAGTTCTTC
TRBV5-1	TRBD2	TRBJ2-7	15	-	CASSVGTSGSYEQYF	TGCGCCAGCAGCGTGGGGACTAGCGGGAGCTACGAGCAGTACTTC
TRBV3-1/TRBV3-2	-	TRBJ2-5	14	-	CASSQDWAGRTQYF	TGTGCCAGCAGCCAAGATTGGGCAGGGCGGACCCAGTACTTC
TRBV6-5	-	TRBJ1-5	12	once	CASSSSFQPQHF	TGTGCCAGCAGTTCTTCCTTTCAGCCCCAGCATTTT
TRBV15	TRBD1	TRBJ2-5	14	-	CATSREGGRETQYF	TGTGCCACCAGCAGAGAAGGGGGCAGAGAGACCCAGTACTTC